This is a list of T cell receptor beta chains from one sample in a study of cytomegalovirus exposure and HLA in healthy donors. This table comes from immunoSEQ multiplex PCR, and its TCRdb copy is limited to in-frame clones, with some not included. This repertoire shows fewer than 200,000 clones, over 80% found once; its top ten account for about 1.6%. Sequencing was carried out using PBMCs. The receptors shown here come from a man between 45 and 60 years old in good health and CMV-seronegative. The CDR3 runs from the conserved cysteine through the conserved F or W. D genes are given only for firm matches. A clone size is listed for some rows: how often the clone was seen (once, few, many), or a class if it is expanded.

V gene,D gene,clone size,J gene,CDR3 protein,CDR3 DNA
TRBV11-1,TRBD1,NA,TRBJ2-6,CASSKTGAGANVLTF,TGTGCCAGCAGCAAGACAGGGGCCGGGGCCAACGTCCTGACTTTC
TRBV29-1,TRBD2,NA,TRBJ2-1,CSVHPGLAGGGGYNEQFF,TGCAGCGTTCATCCGGGACTAGCGGGGGGCGGAGGTTACAATGAGCAGTTCTTC
TRBV28,NA,NA,TRBJ2-7,CASSSLGGRHEQYF,TGTGCCAGCAGTTCCCTGGGGGGGCGGCACGAGCAGTACTTC
TRBV11-2,NA,NA,TRBJ2-7,CASSFLQGTHEQYF,TGTGCCAGCAGCTTTCTCCAGGGTACCCACGAGCAGTACTTC
TRBV5-1,NA,once,TRBJ2-5,CASSLRLGDETQYF,TGCGCCAGCAGCTTGCGTTTAGGGGATGAGACCCAGTACTTC
TRBV4-1,NA,NA,TRBJ2-5,CASSQDGSGERETQYF,TGCGCCAGCAGCCAAGACGGGTCTGGTGAGAGAGAGACCCAGTACTTC
TRBV7-2,NA,NA,TRBJ2-7,CASSLSDLTYEQYF,TGTGCCAGCAGCTTGAGTGACTTGACCTACGAGCAGTACTTC
TRBV29-1,TRBD1,NA,TRBJ1-1,CSVGGQGRNTEAFF,TGCAGCGTTGGGGGACAGGGCCGGAACACTGAAGCTTTCTTT
TRBV18,TRBD2,NA,TRBJ2-1,CASSPVAGEYNEQFF,TGTGCCAGCTCACCAGTAGCGGGAGAGTACAATGAGCAGTTCTTC
TRBV7-6,NA,NA,TRBJ2-3,CASSSHSYLGADTQYF,TGTGCCAGCAGTTCCCACAGCTACTTAGGGGCAGATACGCAGTATTTT
TRBV29-1,NA,NA,TRBJ1-6,CSVEEPAGMSGLHSPLHF,TGCAGCGTTGAAGAACCGGCAGGGATGAGTGGTTTGCATTCACCCCTCCACTTT
TRBV7-9,NA,NA,TRBJ1-1,CASSSQGNTEAFF,TGTGCCAGCAGTTCACAGGGGAACACTGAAGCTTTCTTT
TRBV7-8,TRBD2,NA,TRBJ2-7,CASSREGREKYEQYF,TGTGCCAGCAGCCGGGAGGGGCGGGAGAAGTACGAGCAGTACTTC
TRBV29-1,NA,NA,TRBJ2-1,CSVTDLLSSYNEQFF,TGCAGCGTGACTGATCTCCTGAGCTCCTACAATGAGCAGTTCTTC
TRBV2,NA,once,TRBJ2-2,CASIRQGVAGELFF,TGTGCCAGCATAAGGCAAGGGGTTGCCGGGGAGCTGTTTTTT
TRBV7-2,NA,NA,TRBJ1-5,CASSLDSLGQPQHF,TGTGCCAGCAGCTTGGACAGTCTTGGTCAGCCCCAGCATTTT
TRBV25-1,TRBD2,NA,TRBJ2-7,CASSEKLAGGEQYF,TGTGCCAGCAGTGAAAAACTAGCGGGAGGCGAGCAGTACTTC
TRBV5-1,NA,NA,TRBJ2-7,CASSLSAGRTYEQYF,TGCGCCAGCAGCTTAAGCGCGGGACGAACCTACGAGCAGTACTTC
TRBV5-1,TRBD2,NA,TRBJ2-3,CASSLPRAGGAGDTQYF,TGCGCCAGCAGCCTGCCACGCGCGGGGGGCGCTGGGGATACGCAGTATTTT
TRBV7-9,TRBD2,NA,TRBJ2-1,CSSSMGLAERDEQFF,TGTTCCAGCAGCATGGGACTAGCGGAAAGGGATGAGCAGTTCTTC
TRBV5-8,TRBD2,NA,TRBJ2-5,CASSGGLAGGGETQYF,TGTGCCAGCAGCGGGGGACTAGCGGGGGGAGGAGAGACCCAGTACTTC
TRBV5-6,TRBD1,NA,TRBJ2-2,CASSLLGQGNGLDTGELFF,TGTGCCAGCAGCTTGCTTGGACAGGGGAATGGCCTGGACACCGGGGAGCTGTTTTTT
TRBV6-5,TRBD1,NA,TRBJ1-1,CASSYGQDTEAFF,TGTGCCAGCAGTTACGGACAGGACACTGAAGCTTTCTTT
TRBV29-1,NA,NA,TRBJ2-6,CSVESGPGANVLTF,TGCAGCGTTGAGAGTGGGCCAGGGGCCAACGTCCTGACTTTC